What follows are 3 T cell receptor beta chains derived from one specimen sequenced in a study of blood T cell repertoires in COVID-19. Clones were sequenced by immunoSEQ multiplex PCR, and TCRdb holds only the in-frame ones, with some missing. The sample lists about 50,000 clones, around 80% occurring once. Material: peripheral blood. The receptors were gathered from a human donor in a cohort sampled during active COVID-19.

The V gene is TRBV6-5, the J gene TRBJ1-5, with 9 bases identical to TRBD1. The CDR3 covers 13 residues. Germline V gene sequence: CDR1 MNHEY, CDR2 SVGAGI. V shed 6 bases and J 7 bases; nucleotides not matched to a gene: 4. The CDR3 region is CASSKDRGQPQHF. The CDR3 nucleotides are TGTGCCAGCAGCAAGGACAGGGGACAGCCCCAGCATTTT.

The CDR3 DNA reads TGTGCCAGCAGAAGACAGGGGGCACCCCATGGCTACACCTTC. Amino acids: CASRRQGAPHGYTF. The V and J genes are TRBV6-5 and TRBJ1-2; 10 nucleotides agree with TRBD1. The junction had 7 bases not matched to a gene; V was cut back by 6 bases and J by 6 bases. CDR1 is MNHEY and CDR2 is SVGAGI in the germline V gene. The length of the CDR3 is 14 residues.

The genes are TRBV2 and TRBJ2-2; 9 bases are shared with TRBD2. Germline V gives CDR1 SNHLY, CDR2 FYNNEI. This CDR3 has 15 amino acids. V dropped 4 bases and J dropped 8; count of bases not matched to a gene: 8. CDR3 coding DNA: TGTGCCAGCAGTGCCCCTAGCGGGGCTGGGGGGGAGCTGTTTTTT. Translated, it gives CASSAPSGAGGELFF.